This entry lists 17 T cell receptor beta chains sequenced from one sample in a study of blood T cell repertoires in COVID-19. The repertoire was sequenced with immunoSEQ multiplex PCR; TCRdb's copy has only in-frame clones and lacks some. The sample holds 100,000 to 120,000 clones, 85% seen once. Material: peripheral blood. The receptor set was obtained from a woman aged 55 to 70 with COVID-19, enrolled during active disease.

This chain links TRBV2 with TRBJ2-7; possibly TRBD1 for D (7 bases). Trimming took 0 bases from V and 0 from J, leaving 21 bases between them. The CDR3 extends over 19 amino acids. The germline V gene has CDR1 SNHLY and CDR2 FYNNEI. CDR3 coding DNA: TGTGCCAGCAGTGAAGCGGGCGGGACAGCCTGGGCCAACTCCTACGAGCAGTACTTC. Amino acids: CASSEAGGTAWANSYEQYF.

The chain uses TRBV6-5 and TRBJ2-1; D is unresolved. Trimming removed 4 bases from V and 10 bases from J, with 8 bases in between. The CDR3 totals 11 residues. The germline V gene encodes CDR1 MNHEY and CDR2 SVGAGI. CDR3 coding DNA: TGTGCCAGCAGTTCCCCAGAAGAGCAGTTCTTC. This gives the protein CASSSPEEQFF.

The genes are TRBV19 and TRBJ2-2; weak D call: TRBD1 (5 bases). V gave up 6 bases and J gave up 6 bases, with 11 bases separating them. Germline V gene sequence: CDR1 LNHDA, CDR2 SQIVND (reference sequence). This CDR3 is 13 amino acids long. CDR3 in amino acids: CASRFREPGELFF. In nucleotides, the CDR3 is TGTGCCAGTAGGTTCAGGGAACCCGGGGAGCTGTTTTTT.

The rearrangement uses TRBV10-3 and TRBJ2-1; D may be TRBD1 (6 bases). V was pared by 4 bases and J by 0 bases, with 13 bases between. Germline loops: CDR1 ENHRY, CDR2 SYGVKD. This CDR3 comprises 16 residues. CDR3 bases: TGTGCCATCAGTGGACAGGCAATGAGCTCCTACAATGAGCAGTTCTTC. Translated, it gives CAISGQAMSSYNEQFF.

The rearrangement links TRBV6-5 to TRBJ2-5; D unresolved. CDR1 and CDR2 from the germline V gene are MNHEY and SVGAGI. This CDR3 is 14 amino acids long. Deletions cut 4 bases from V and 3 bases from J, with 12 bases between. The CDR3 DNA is TGTGCCAGCAGTTCGACTTACCCAGAAGAGACCCAGTACTTC. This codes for CASSSTYPEETQYF.

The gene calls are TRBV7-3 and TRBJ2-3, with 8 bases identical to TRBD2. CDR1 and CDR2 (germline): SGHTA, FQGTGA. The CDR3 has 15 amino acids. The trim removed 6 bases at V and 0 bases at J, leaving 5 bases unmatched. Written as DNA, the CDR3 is TGTGCCAGCAGTCGCGGGGGGAAGAGCACAGATACGCAGTATTTT. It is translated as CASSRGGKSTDTQYF.

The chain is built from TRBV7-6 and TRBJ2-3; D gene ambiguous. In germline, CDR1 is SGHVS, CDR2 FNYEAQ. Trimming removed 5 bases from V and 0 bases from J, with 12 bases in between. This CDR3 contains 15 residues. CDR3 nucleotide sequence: TGTGCCAGCAGCCGTCGAGGATCTAGCACAGATACGCAGTATTTT. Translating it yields CASSRRGSSTDTQYF. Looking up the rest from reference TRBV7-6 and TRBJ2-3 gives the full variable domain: GAGVSQSPRYKVTKRGQDVALRCDPISGHVSLYWYRQALGQGPEFLTYFNYEAQQDKSGLPNDRFSAERPEGSISTLTIQRTEQRDSAMYRCASSRRGSSTDTQYFGPGTRLTVL.

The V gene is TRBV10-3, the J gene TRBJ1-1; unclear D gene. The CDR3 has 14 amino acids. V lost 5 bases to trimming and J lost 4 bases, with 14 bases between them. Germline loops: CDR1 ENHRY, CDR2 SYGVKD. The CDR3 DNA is TGTGCCATCAGTAGCGGACGGTGGAGCACTGAAGCTTTCTTT. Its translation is CAISSGRWSTEAFF.

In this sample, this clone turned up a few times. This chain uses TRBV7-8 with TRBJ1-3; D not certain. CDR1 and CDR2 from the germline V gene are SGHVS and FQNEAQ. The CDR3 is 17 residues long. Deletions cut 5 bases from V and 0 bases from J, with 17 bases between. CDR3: CASSLAIGLRSGNTIYF. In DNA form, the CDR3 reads TGTGCCAGCAGCCTGGCAATCGGACTTCGCTCTGGAAACACCATATATTTT.

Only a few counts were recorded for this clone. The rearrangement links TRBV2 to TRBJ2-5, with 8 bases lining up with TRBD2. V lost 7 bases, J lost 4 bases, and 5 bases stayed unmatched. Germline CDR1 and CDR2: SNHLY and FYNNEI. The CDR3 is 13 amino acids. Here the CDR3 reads CASNVLAGETQYF. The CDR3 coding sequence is TGTGCCAGCAACGTCCTAGCGGGAGAGACCCAGTACTTC.

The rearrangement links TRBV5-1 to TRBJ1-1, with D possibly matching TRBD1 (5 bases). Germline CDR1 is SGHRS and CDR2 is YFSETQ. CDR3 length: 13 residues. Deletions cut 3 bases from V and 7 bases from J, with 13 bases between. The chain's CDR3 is CASSSRVSSEAFF. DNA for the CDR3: TGCGCCAGCAGCTCCAGGGTGAGTAGTGAAGCTTTCTTT.

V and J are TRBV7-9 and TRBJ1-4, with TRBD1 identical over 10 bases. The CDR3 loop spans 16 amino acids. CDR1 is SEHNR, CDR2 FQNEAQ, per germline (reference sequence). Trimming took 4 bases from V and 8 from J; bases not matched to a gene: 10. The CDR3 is CASSSGQGEMGEKLFF. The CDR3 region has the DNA TGTGCCAGCAGCTCCGGACAGGGGGAAATGGGGGAAAAACTGTTTTTT. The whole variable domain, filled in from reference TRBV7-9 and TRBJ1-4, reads DTGVSQNPRHKITKRGQNVTFRCDPISEHNRLYWYRQTLGQGPEFLTYFQNEAQLEKSRLLSDRFSAERPKGSFSTLEIQRTEQGDSAMYLCASSSGQGEMGEKLFFGSGTQLSVL.

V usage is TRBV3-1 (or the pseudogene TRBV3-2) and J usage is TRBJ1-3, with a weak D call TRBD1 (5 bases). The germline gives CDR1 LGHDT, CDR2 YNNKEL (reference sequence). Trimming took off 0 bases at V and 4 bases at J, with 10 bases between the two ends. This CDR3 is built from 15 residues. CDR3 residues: CASSQETARGNTIYF. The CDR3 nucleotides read TGTGCCAGCAGCCAAGAGACAGCGCGGGGAAACACCATATATTTT.

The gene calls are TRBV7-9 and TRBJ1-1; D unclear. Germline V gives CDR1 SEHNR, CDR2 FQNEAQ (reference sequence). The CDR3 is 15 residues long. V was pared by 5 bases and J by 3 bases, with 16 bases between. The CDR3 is CASSLIRTMDTEAFF. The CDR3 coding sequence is TGTGCCAGCAGCCTCATTAGAACCATGGACACTGAAGCTTTCTTT.

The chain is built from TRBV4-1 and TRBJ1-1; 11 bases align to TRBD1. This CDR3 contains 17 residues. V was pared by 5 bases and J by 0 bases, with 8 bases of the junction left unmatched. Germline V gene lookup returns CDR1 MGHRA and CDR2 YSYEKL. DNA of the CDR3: TGCGCCAGCAGCATAACCGGGACAGGGGGTATGAACACTGAAGCTTTCTTT. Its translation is CASSITGTGGMNTEAFF.

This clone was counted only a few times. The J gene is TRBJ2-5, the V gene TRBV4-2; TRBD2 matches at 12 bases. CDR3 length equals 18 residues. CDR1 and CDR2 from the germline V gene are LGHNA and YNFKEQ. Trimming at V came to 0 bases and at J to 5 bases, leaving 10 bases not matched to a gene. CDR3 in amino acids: CASSQEPASGGARETQYF. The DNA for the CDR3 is TGTGCCAGCAGCCAAGAACCCGCTAGCGGGGGGGCCCGGGAGACCCAGTACTTC.

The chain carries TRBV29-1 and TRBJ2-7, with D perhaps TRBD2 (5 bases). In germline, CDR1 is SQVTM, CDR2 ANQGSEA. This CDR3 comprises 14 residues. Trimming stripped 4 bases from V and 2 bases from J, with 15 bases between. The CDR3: CSVARTEGAYEQYF. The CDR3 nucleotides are TGCAGCGTTGCCCGAACAGAGGGAGCCTACGAGCAGTACTTC.